This TCR beta chain appears in the sequencing data of a study of blood T cell repertoires in COVID-19. Across the study: Samples of COVID-19 (acute and convalescent) were obtained from the United States, Italy and Spain. Nucleic acid was either cDNA or gDNA, and it came from T cells, B-cell-depleted T cells, or PBMCs.

Per the study methods: Researchers report that nucleated cell counts were estimated from reference gene primer amplification. The method was immunoSEQ multiplex PCR; TCRdb's version includes in-frame clones alone and lacks a portion of them. D and trimming come from the DNA, and the V and J calls and clone size come from that table. The sample has over 250,000 clones; under 90% are singletons. After removal of 0 bases from V and 7 bases from J, the junction contained 3 bases not matched to a gene. There are 14 residues in the CDR3. Germline V gene data show CDR1 as MNHEY and CDR2 as SVGAGI. V usage is TRBV6-5 and J usage is TRBJ1-5; 7 nucleotides match TRBD1. The sequence was collected from a man aged 50 or older with acute or convalescent COVID-19. Input material: peripheral blood. The CDR3 sequence: CASSYSTGRQPQHF. As DNA, the CDR3 is TGTGCCAGCAGTTACTCGACAGGGAGACAGCCCCAGCATTTT.